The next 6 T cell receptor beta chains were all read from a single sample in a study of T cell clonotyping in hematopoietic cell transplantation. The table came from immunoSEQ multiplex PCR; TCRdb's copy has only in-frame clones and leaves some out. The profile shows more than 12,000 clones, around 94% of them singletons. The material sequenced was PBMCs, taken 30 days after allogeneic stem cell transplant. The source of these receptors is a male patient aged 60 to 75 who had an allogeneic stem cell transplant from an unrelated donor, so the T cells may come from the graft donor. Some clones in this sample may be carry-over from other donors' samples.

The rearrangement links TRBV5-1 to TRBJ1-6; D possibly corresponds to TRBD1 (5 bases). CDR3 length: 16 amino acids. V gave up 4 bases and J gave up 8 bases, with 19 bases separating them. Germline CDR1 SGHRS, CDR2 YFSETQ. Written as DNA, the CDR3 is TGCGCCAGCAGCACAACGGGGGACGGGGGGGATTCACCCCTCCACTTT. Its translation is CASSTTGDGGDSPLHF.

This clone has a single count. The CDR3 loop is CASSTGTPYEQYF. Written as DNA, the CDR3 is TGTGCCAGCAGTACCGGGACACCCTACGAGCAGTACTTC. J is TRBJ2-7 and V is TRBV2, with D possibly being TRBD1 (6 bases). The V end lost 5 bases, the J end lost 2 bases, and 10 bases lay between the germline ends. CDR1 is SNHLY, CDR2 FYNNEI, per germline. The CDR3 has 13 residues.

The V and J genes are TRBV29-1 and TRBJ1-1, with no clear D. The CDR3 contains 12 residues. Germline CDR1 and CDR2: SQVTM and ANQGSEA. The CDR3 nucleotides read TGCAACATCGAGGCGGGGAACACTGAAGCTTTCTTT. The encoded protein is CNIEAGNTEAFF. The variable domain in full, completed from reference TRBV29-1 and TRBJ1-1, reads SAVISQKPSRDICQRGTSLTIQCQVDSQVTMMFWYRQQPGQSLTLIATANQGSEATYESGFVIDKFPISRPNLTFSTLTVSNMSPEDSSIYLCNIEAGNTEAFFGQGTRLTVV.

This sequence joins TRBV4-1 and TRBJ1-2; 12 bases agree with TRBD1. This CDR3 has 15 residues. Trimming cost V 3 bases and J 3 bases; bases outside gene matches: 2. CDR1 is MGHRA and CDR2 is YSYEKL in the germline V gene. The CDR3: CASSQGQGADYGYTF. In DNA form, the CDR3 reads TGCGCCAGCAGCCAGGGACAGGGGGCAGACTATGGCTACACCTTC.

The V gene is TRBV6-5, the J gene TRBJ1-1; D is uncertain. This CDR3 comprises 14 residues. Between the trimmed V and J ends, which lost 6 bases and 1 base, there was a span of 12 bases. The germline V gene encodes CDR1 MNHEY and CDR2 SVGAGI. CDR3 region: CASRSWDSNTEAFF. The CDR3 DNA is TGTGCCAGCAGATCGTGGGATTCGAACACTGAAGCTTTCTTT.

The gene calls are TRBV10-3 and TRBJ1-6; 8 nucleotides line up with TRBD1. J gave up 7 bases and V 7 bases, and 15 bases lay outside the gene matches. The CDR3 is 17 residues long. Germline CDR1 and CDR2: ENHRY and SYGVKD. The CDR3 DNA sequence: TGTGCCATCAAAAGAGGGGGTGGGACAGGAGAAAATTCACCCCTCCACTTT. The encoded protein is CAIKRGGGTGENSPLHF.